Below are 18 T cell receptor beta chains sequenced from a single sample in a study of blood T cell repertoires in COVID-19. Generated by immunoSEQ multiplex PCR, the TCRdb table keeps only in-frame clones and is missing some. The sample has some 190,000 clones; 85% to 90% are singletons. The specimen sequenced was peripheral blood. Receptor source: a human donor in a cohort sampled during active COVID-19.

This clone was seen just once. The chain carries TRBV18 and TRBJ1-1; possible D gene TRBD1, 5 bases. Germline CDR1 KGHSH, CDR2 LQKENI. V was clipped by 1 base and J by 0 bases, with 12 bases between them. The CDR3 covers 16 residues. CDR3 residues: CASSPRLGDLNTEAFF. The CDR3, as DNA: TGTGCCAGCTCACCACGCCTAGGGGACTTGAACACTGAAGCTTTCTTT.

J is TRBJ2-1 and V is TRBV5-1; 8 nucleotides line up with TRBD2. The CDR3 has 15 residues. V shed 1 base and J 5 bases; nucleotides not matched to a gene: 5. CDR1 and CDR2 from the germline V gene are SGHRS and YFSETQ. The CDR3 loop reads CASSLQRGLHNEQFF. CDR3 DNA sequence: TGCGCCAGCAGCTTGCAGCGGGGGCTCCACAATGAGCAGTTCTTC.

This rearrangement joins TRBV28 to TRBJ2-1; TRBD2 might be the D (5 bases). Germline loops: CDR1 MDHEN, CDR2 SYDVKM. Trimming removed 3 bases at V and 5 bases at J, with 17 bases between. The CDR3 totals 16 residues. In DNA, the CDR3 is TGTGCCAGCAGTTTTGGGAGCGCTTCTGTGGACAATGAGCAGTTCTTC. This translates into CASSFGSASVDNEQFF.

The chain recombines TRBV27 with TRBJ1-6; possible D gene TRBD1, 6 bases. Trimming took off 8 bases at V and 7 bases at J, with 15 bases between the two ends. There are 14 residues in the CDR3. Germline lookup yields CDR1 MNHEY and CDR2 SMNVEV (reference sequence). In DNA form, the CDR3 reads TGTGCCAGCCAACCACAGGGCGAGAATTCACCCCTCCACTTT. Amino acids: CASQPQGENSPLHF.

A single count supports this clone. V and J are TRBV27 and TRBJ2-2; TRBD1 might be the D (5 bases). The V gene lost 7 bases and the J gene lost 6 bases, with 18 bases spanning the gap. The CDR3 loop spans 15 amino acids. Germline V lookup: CDR1 MNHEY, CDR2 SMNVEV (reference sequence). In nucleotides, the CDR3 is TGTGCCAGCAAGGGGTGGGAAAACAGCGCCGGGGAGCTGTTTTTT. Its translation is CASKGWENSAGELFF.

The chain is built from TRBV5-4 and TRBJ2-5; 7 bases map to TRBD1. CDR3 length: 16 amino acids. Germline CDR1 SGHNT, CDR2 YYREEE (reference sequence). V shed 3 bases, J shed 4 bases, and the junction held 12 bases outside the gene matches. The CDR3 protein is CASSWRQGGLGETQYF. The CDR3, as DNA: TGTGCCAGCAGCTGGAGACAGGGTGGTTTGGGAGAGACCCAGTACTTC.

The V gene is TRBV11-2, the J gene TRBJ1-4; 9 bases line up with TRBD1. The CDR3 consists of 15 residues. Germline CDR1 SGHAT, CDR2 FQNNGV. Unmatched junction bases numbered 10, after V lost 4 bases and J lost 10 bases. CDR3 nucleotides: TGTGCCAGCAGCTCCTGGGGACAGGGTAGAGGAAAACTGTTTTTT. Translation gives CASSSWGQGRGKLFF.

V is TRBV5-1 and J is TRBJ2-3, with a possible D match to TRBD1 (6 bases). CDR3 length: 15 amino acids. The V gene lost 4 bases and the J gene lost 0 bases, with 12 bases spanning the gap. Germline CDR1 is SGHRS and CDR2 is YFSETQ. As DNA, the CDR3 is TGCGCCAGCAGCATCGGACAGACTAGCACAGATACGCAGTATTTT. It yields the protein CASSIGQTSTDTQYF.

The V and J genes are TRBV29-1 and TRBJ2-7; 9 nucleotides agree with TRBD1. The germline V gene encodes CDR1 SQVTM and CDR2 ANQGSEA. Germline trimming cut 5 bases from V and 4 bases from J; bases unmatched to any gene: 6. This CDR3 spans 13 amino acids. The CDR3 spells CSVLGTGRYEQYF. CDR3 nucleotides: TGCAGCGTTTTGGGGACAGGGCGGTACGAGCAGTACTTC.

This chain joins TRBV24-1 and TRBJ2-5, with D perhaps TRBD2 (6 bases). This CDR3 has 13 residues. V lost 10 bases, J lost 5 bases, and 16 bases lay in between. CDR1 is KGHDR and CDR2 is SFDVKD in the germline V gene. CDR3 loop: CATGTGMEETQYF. The CDR3, as DNA: TGTGCCACGGGGACTGGGATGGAGGAGACCCAGTACTTC.

This clone was picked up one time. The gene calls are TRBV10-1 and TRBJ2-3; D is ambiguous. Germline V lookup: CDR1 WNHNN, CDR2 SYGVQD (reference sequence). The CDR3 extends over 11 amino acids. Trimming shortened V by 2 bases and J by 8 bases, and 5 bases separated the two germline ends. The CDR3: CASSEAGTQYF. CDR3 coding DNA: TGCGCCAGCAGTGAGGCCGGTACGCAGTATTTT.

The V and J genes are TRBV6-5 and TRBJ2-2, with D tentatively TRBD1 (5 bases). Trimming stripped 0 bases from V and 3 bases from J, with 11 bases between. This CDR3 comprises 16 residues. In germline, CDR1 is MNHEY, CDR2 SVGAGI. CDR3 bases: TGTGCCAGCAGTTACTCAGGCAGGGTAGACACCGGGGAGCTGTTTTTT. Amino acid sequence: CASSYSGRVDTGELFF.

This clone has just a few counts. The V and J genes are TRBV6-2 or TRBV6-3 and TRBJ1-1; no definite D call. V lost 0 bases and J 8 bases, leaving 7 bases between the germline ends. Germline CDR1 and CDR2: MNHEY and SVGEGT. This CDR3 comprises 12 residues. CDR3 nucleotides: TGTGCCAGCAGTTACTCGCTTACAGAAGCTTTCTTT. It yields the protein CASSYSLTEAFF.

The J gene is TRBJ2-1, the V gene TRBV28, with D maybe TRBD2 (5 bases). CDR3 size: 15 residues. V lost 2 bases and J lost 0, with 8 bases in between. Germline loops: CDR1 MDHEN, CDR2 SYDVKM. This chain's CDR3 is CASSLSGSSYNEQFF. Here the CDR3 DNA reads TGTGCCAGCAGTTTAAGCGGCAGCTCCTACAATGAGCAGTTCTTC.

J is TRBJ2-7 and V is TRBV29-1; 12 bases align to TRBD2. Trimming cost V 6 bases and J 4 bases; bases outside gene matches: 7. Germline V gives CDR1 SQVTM, CDR2 ANQGSEA. The length of the CDR3 is 14 residues. The CDR3 protein is CSVSGTSGRYEQYF. CDR3 DNA: TGCAGCGTGTCCGGGACTAGCGGGCGATACGAGCAGTACTTC.

The CDR3 loop is CASSPGQGRPGYTF. The DNA of the CDR3 is TGTGCCAGCAGCCCGGGACAGGGAAGGCCTGGCTACACCTTC. The chain employs TRBV7-8 and TRBJ1-2, with 9 bases aligning to TRBD1. The junction had 8 bases not matched to a gene; V was cut back by 5 bases and J by 7 bases. The CDR3 has 14 amino acids. Per the germline V gene, CDR1 is SGHVS and CDR2 is FQNEAQ. Variable domain in full (rest from reference TRBV7-8 and TRBJ1-2): GAGVSQSPRYKVAKRGQDVALRCDPISGHVSLFWYQQALGQGPEFLTYFQNEAQLDKSGLPSDRFFAERPEGSVSTLKIQRTQQEDSAVYLCASSPGQGRPGYTFGSGTRLTVV.

The V call is TRBV11-1, the J call TRBJ2-7; 9 bases map to TRBD2. Unmatched junction bases numbered 11, after V lost 5 bases and J lost 3 bases. The CDR3 has 16 amino acids. The germline CDR1 and CDR2 sequences are SGHAT and FQDESV (reference sequence). CDR3 nucleotides: TGTGCCAGCAGCCATGGAGCGGGAGGCTCATTCTACGAGCAGTACTTC. Amino acids: CASSHGAGGSFYEQYF.

The table lists this clone with a count of one. CDR3 sequence (DNA): TGTGCCAGCAGCCCGACAGGGGCGCGCGGAAACACCATATATTTT. This sequence encodes CASSPTGARGNTIYF. The chain recombines TRBV7-8 with TRBJ1-3; 8 nucleotides agree with TRBD1. Germline-derived CDR1 and CDR2 are SGHVS and FQNEAQ. The CDR3 runs to 15 residues. V trimming: 5 bases; J trimming: 4 bases; junction bases outside the gene matches: 7.